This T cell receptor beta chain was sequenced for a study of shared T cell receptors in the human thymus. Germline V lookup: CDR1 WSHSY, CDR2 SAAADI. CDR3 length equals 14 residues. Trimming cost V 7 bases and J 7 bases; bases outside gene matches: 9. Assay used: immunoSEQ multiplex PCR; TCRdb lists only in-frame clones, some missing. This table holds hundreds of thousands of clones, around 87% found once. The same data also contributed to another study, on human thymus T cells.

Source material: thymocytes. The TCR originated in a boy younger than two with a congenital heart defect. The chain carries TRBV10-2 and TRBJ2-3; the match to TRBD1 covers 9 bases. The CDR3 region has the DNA TGCGCCAGCATACCGGGACAGGGCACCAATACGCAGTATTTT. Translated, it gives CASIPGQGTNTQYF.